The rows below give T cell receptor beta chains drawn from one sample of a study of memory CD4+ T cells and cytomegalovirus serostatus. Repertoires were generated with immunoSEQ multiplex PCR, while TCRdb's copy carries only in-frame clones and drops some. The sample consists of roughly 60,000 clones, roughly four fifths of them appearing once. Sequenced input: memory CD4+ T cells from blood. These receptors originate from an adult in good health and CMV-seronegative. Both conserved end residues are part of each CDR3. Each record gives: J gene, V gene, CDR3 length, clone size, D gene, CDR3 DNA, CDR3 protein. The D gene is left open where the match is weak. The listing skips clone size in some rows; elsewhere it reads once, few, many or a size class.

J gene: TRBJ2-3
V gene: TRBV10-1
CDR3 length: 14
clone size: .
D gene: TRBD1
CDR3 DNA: TGCGCCAGCAGGCCGGGACAGGGGTCAGATACGCAGTATTTT
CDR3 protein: CASRPGQGSDTQYF

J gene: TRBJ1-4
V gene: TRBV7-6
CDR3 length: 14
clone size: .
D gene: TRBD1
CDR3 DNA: TGTGCCAGCAGCTTGGGGACAGGTCGCGTTGAACTGTTTTTT
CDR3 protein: CASSLGTGRVELFF

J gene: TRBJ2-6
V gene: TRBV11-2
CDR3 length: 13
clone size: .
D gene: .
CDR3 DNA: TGTGCCAGCGCCTACTCTGGGGCCAACGTCCTGACTTTC
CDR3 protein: CASAYSGANVLTF

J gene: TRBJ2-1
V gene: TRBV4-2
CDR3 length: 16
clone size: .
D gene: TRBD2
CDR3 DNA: TGTGCCAGCAGCCAAGATATAAGCGGGAGTTGGAATGAGCAGTTCTTC
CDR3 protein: CASSQDISGSWNEQFF

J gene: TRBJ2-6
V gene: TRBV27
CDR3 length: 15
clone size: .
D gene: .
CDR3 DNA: TGTGCCAGCAGTCCGACTAGGTCTGGGGCCAACGTCCTGACTTTC
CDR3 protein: CASSPTRSGANVLTF

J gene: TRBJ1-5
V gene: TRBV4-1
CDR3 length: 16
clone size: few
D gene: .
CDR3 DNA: TGCGCCAGCAGCCGCCGACAGGACCATAGCAATCAGCCCCAGCATTTT
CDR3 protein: CASSRRQDHSNQPQHF

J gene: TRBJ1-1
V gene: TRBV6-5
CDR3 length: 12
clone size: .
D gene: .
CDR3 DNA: TGTGCCGTTCGGGAGGGTAGGACTGAAGCTTTCTTT
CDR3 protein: CAVREGRTEAFF

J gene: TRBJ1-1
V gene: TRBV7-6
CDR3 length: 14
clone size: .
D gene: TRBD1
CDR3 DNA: TGTGCCAGCAGCTTAGGACAGGGGAAAACTGAAGCTTTCTTT
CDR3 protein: CASSLGQGKTEAFF

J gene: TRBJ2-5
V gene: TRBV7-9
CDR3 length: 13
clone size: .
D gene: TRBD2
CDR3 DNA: TGTGCCAGCAGCGGACTAGCGGGAGAGACCCAGTACTTC
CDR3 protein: CASSGLAGETQYF

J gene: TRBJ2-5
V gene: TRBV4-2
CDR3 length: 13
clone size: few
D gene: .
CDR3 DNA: TGTGCCAGCAGCCTTGCGGTCCAAGAGACCCAGTACTTC
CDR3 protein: CASSLAVQETQYF

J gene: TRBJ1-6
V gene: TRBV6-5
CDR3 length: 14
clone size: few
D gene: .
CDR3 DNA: TGTGCCAGCAGTTACTTCCCCCCCCCTACACCCCTCCACTTT
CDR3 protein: CASSYFPPPTPLHF

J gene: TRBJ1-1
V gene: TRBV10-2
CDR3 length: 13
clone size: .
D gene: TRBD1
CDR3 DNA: TGCGCCAGCAGTGGACAGGGGGGCACTGAAGCTTTCTTT
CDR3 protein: CASSGQGGTEAFF

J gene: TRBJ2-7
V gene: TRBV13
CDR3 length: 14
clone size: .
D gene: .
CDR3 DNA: TGTGCCAGCAGCTTATCAGGAATATCCTACGAGCAGTACTTC
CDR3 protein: CASSLSGISYEQYF

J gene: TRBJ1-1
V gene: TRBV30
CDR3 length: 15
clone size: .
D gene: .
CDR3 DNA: TGTGCCTGGAGCTCTCTTTCAGACAGGAACACTGAAGCTTTCTTT
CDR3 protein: CAWSSLSDRNTEAFF

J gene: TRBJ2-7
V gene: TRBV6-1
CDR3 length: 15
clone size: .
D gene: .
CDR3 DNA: TGTGCCAGCAGTGAAGCGAAAGGGGATTTCTACGAGCAGTACTTC
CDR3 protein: CASSEAKGDFYEQYF

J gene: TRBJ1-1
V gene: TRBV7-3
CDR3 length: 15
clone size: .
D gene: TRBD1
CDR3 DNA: TGTGCCAGCAGCTCATGGGACAGACTGAACACTGAAGCTTTCTTT
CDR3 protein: CASSSWDRLNTEAFF

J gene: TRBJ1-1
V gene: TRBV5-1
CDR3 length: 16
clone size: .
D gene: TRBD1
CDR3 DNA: TGCGCCAGTAGCTTGGGCTCCAGGGGGGAGGGCACTGAAGCTTTCTTT
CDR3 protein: CASSLGSRGEGTEAFF

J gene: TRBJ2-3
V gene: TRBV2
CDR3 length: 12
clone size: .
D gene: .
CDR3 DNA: TGTGCCAGCCGGGTAGGCACAGATACGCAGTATTTT
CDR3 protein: CASRVGTDTQYF

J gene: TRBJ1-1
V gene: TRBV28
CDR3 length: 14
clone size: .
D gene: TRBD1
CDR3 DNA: TGTGCCAGCAGTTTACGACAGGGGATCACTGAAGCTTTCTTT
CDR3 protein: CASSLRQGITEAFF

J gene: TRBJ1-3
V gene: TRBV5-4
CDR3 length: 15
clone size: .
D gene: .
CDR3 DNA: TGTGCCAGCAGCAAGGGGGGGGACGTGGGAAACACCATATATTTT
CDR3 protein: CASSKGGDVGNTIYF

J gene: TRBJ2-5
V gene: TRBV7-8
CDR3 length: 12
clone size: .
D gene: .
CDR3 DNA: TGTGCCAGCAATGGCTGGCAAGAGACCCAGTACTTC
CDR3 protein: CASNGWQETQYF

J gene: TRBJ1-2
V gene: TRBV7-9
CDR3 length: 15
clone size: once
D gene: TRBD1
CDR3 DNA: TGTGCCAGCAGCAATTACGGGACAGCTAACTATGGCTACACCTTC
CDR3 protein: CASSNYGTANYGYTF